Sequencing of this TCR beta chain was carried out in a study of cytomegalovirus exposure and HLA in healthy donors. V lost 4 bases, J lost 5 bases, and 3 bases stayed unmatched. CDR3 length: 15 amino acids. Germline lookup yields CDR1 SGHDT and CDR2 YYEEEE. In the PCR, 60 Vbeta and 13 Jbeta primers were used. This table comes from immunoSEQ multiplex PCR, and its TCRdb copy is limited to in-frame clones, with some not included. This repertoire shows about 79,000 clones, 60% to 80% found once; its top ten account for 8% to 10%. The sample taken for sequencing was PBMCs. The receptor comes from a man between 60 and 75 years old in good health and CMV-seronegative. The V and J genes are TRBV5-6 and TRBJ2-3, with 14 bases aligning to TRBD2. The CDR3 spells CASSLTSGGEDTQYF. DNA for the CDR3: TGTGCCAGCAGCCTGACTAGCGGGGGGGAAGATACGCAGTATTTT.